The present T cell receptor beta chain was sequenced within a study of shared clonotypes between healthy human individuals (dated by TCRdb to the early 2020s). For the wider study: The cohort comprised two women and a few men aged 18 to 49 years. To estimate repertoire size and how much clonotypes are shared between individuals, the study performed deep sequencing of blood TCR repertoires from a handful of healthy adults. For each donor, CD4 naive and CD4 memory were each run on three plates, CD8 naive on two plates, and CD8 memory on one plate. Leukapheresis yielded between about 0.85 and 9 billion PBMCs per donor. Different laboratories and diverse techniques were used to prepare libraries and sequence TCR repertoires, to increase sequencing depth and limit assay-specific biases.

As encoded in the germline V gene (reference sequence), CDR1 is GTSNPN while CDR2 is SVGIG. The CDR3 runs 17 amino acids, cysteine and phenylalanine included. Here the CDR3 DNA is all that survives: 51 bases in frame from base 1. Trimmed from V: 3 bases; trimmed from J: 2 bases; junction bases lacking a gene match: 11. The donors were healthy, HIV-negative adults who had no recently reported acute infections or vaccinations. Only Caucasian adults living in Nashville, Tennessee, USA were represented among the donors. CD4+ T cells were enriched by magnetic negative selection; naive cells were then positively selected on CD45RA, and the negative fraction formed the memory subset. Blood was obtained by leukapheresis, after which PBMCs were separated by Ficoll-Histopaque density gradient centrifugation and cryopreserved in liquid nitrogen vapor phase. Analytical flow cytometry was used to check the purity and quantity of each magnetically sorted T cell population. Genomic DNA was isolated from every sorted fraction and measured by UV absorbance on a Nanodrop 2000c.

Remarks on this clone: Which antigen it targets is not known. No per-base quality is available; no much larger clone lies one base away.

Results the study describes overall, beyond this receptor: Larger estimated clonotype richness was generally found for naive subsets than for memory subsets. Only blood was sampled, and tissue TCR repertoires likely differ from those in blood. Approximately 5% of naive CD4, 3.5% of naive CD8, about 2.4% of memory CD4, and 0.4% of memory CD8 clonotypes were shared across four donors. Higher generation probabilities were observed for clonotypes shared by all four sorted-subset donors than for non-shared clonotypes. Based on pairwise subsampling, the degree of clonotype sharing among donors was expected to be affected by sequencing depth. Rarefaction of sorted-subset datasets indicated incomplete sequencing despite the large sequencing depth. The genetic and exposure-history diversity represented was limited by the small number of donors.

Using the deep immunoSEQ assay, multiplex PCR amplified TCR CDR3 regions from genomic DNA. Extracted genomic DNA from each cell subset was distributed evenly across all wells of several immunoSEQ 96-well plates, and each plate was treated as a replicate. For sorted subsets, roughly 200 ng of genomic DNA, equivalent to around 31,000 T cell genomes, went into each replicate PCR. The purified libraries were quantified using a Qubit 3.0 fluorometer, sized with a Bioanalyzer 2100, and then quantified again using the KAPA Library Quantification kit. Each immunoSEQ 96-well plate was sequenced on its own single-read 150-cycle Illumina NextSeq 550 flow cell. The original pipeline was this. The immunoSEQ output contained only junctional sequences without quality scores, so filtering could not match that applied to full-length reads. To assign V/J genes and CDR3, sequences were annotated against IMGT germline references using PyIR, a Python wrapper for IgBLAST v1.9. Reads were filtered out if the reads had weak V/J assignments (E-value above 1e-6), no CDR3, stop codons, out-of-frame junctions, or ambiguous translated residues. V3J clonotypes were defined as sequences sharing the same inferred V gene, J gene, and CDR3 amino acid sequence. Percentage overlap between repertoires was computed as shared unique clonotypes divided by the size of the smaller repertoire. Richness of each repertoire was evaluated using RTK rarefaction, the Chao1 estimator, and Recon v2.1 estimates of unobserved clonotypes. For all TCRbeta clonotypes obtained by the gDNA method from a few donors, generation probabilities were computed with OLGA. TCRdb obtained this table from immuneACCESS and retained in-frame rearrangements with V and J assigned. These tables miss some clones; where compared with another copy, unresolved V genes account for less than half of the shortfall, and the remainder is unexplained. Clone size and the V and J calls come from that table; the DNA yielded D and trimming. Recorded for this sample are about 1.1 million clones; 75% to 80% of them occurred a single time. The top ten clonotypes cover roughly 0.56% of the sample.

The receptor was isolated from a man younger than 35 in good health. Some clones in this sample may be carry-over from other donors' samples. The V and J segments used are TRBV30 and TRBJ2-1, and 9 bases in between align with TRBD2. The specimen sequenced was memory CD4+ T cells from PBMCs. The sample's cell subset or site label, decoded: CD45RA-negative fraction. The nucleotide sequence is TGTGCCTGGAGCGGTAGCGGGGGATCACTCCCCTACAATGAGCAGTTCTTC. Translation gives CAWSGSGGSLPYNEQFF.